Sequencing of this TCR beta chain was carried out in a study of read filtering for tumor transcriptome and immune sequencing. This library used 300 to 450 ng RNA and molecular barcoded adaptors spanning alpha/delta and beta/gamma chains. Each CDR3 protein gets one entry after TCRdb re-called the reads with MiXCR. The sample contains approximately 93,000 distinct CDR3 sequences, roughly 21% of which appear only once. CDR3 length equals 16 residues. Germline V gene lookup returns CDR1 SNHLY and CDR2 FYNNEI. With 7 bases removed from V and 3 bases from J, the gap between germline ends came to 18 bases. There are many counts of this clonotype.

The sample was a population of CD138-negative cells sorted from bone marrow. The chain employs TRBV2 and TRBJ2-2, with D perhaps being TRBD1 or TRBD2 (5 bases each). The clonotype comes from a donor at least 40 years old with multiple myeloma. The CDR3 here is CASTNSRDPYTGELFF. CDR3 nucleotide sequence: TGTGCCAGCACTAATTCCCGGGACCCTTACACCGGGGAGCTGTTTTTT. Using reference TRBV2 and TRBJ2-2 for the parts outside the CDR3, the full variable domain is EPEVTQTPSHQVTQMGQEVILRCVPISNHLYFYWYRQILGQKVEFLVSFYNNEISEKSEIFDDQFSVERPDGSNFTLKIRSTKLEDSAMYFCASTNSRDPYTGELFFGEGSRLTVL.